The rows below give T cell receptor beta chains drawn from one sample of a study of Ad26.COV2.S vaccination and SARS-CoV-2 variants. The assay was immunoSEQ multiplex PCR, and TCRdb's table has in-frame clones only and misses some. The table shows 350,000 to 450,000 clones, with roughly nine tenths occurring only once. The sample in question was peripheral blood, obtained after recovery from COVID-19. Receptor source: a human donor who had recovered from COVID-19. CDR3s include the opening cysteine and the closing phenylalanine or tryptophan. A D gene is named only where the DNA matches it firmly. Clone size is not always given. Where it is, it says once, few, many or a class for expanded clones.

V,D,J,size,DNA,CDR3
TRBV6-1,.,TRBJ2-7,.,TGTGCCAGCAGTGAATGGGGTCGCGGGGCCGGGCTACACGAGCAGTACTTC,CASSEWGRGAGLHEQYF
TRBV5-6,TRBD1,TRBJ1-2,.,TGTGCCAGCAGCTTGTTGTGGCGGGACAGTAAGGACGGCTACACCTTC,CASSLLWRDSKDGYTF
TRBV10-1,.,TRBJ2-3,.,TGCGCCAGCAGTGAAAGGAGGGACCGAGATACGCAGTATTTT,CASSERRDRDTQYF
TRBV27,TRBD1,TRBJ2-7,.,TGTGCCACCCGGGACAGGGTCCACGAGCAGTACTTC,CATRDRVHEQYF
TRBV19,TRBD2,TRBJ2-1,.,TGTGCCAGTAAACCGGGGGGGACCTCCTACAATGAGCAGTTCTTC,CASKPGGTSYNEQFF
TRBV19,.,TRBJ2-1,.,TGTGCCAGTAATCCGGCCGGGTCTTACAATGAGCAGTTCTTC,CASNPAGSYNEQFF
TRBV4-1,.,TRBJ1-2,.,TGCGCCAGCAGCCAAGAATTGGTAAACTATGGCTACACCTTC,CASSQELVNYGYTF
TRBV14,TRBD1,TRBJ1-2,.,TGTGCCAGCTCTCAGGACAGGGTTACTGGCTACACCTTC,CASSQDRVTGYTF
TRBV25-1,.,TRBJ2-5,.,TGTGCCAGCAGTGAATGGGCCAGAGAGACCCAGTACTTC,CASSEWARETQYF
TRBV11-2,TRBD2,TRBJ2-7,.,TGTGCCAGCAGCCGCCCGACTAGCGGGGGAACCTACGAGCAGTACTTC,CASSRPTSGGTYEQYF
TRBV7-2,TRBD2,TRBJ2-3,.,TGTGCCAGCAGCACCGTCCGCGGGGGGGCCGCAGATACGCAGTATTTT,CASSTVRGGAADTQYF
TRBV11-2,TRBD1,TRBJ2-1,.,TGTGCCAGCAACTGGGGGACAGGGCAGGATGAGCAGTTCTTC,CASNWGTGQDEQFF
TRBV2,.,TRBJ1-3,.,TGTGCCAGCAGTATGTCCTCTGGAAACACCATATATTTT,CASSMSSGNTIYF
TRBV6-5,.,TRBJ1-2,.,TGTGCCAGCAGTTTAACAGGGCGGGGAGGCTACACCTTC,CASSLTGRGGYTF
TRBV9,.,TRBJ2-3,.,TGTGCCAGCAGCCCCCGGGGCGGAGCTCCCCCAGATACGCAGTATTTT,CASSPRGGAPPDTQYF
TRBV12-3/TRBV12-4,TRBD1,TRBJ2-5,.,TGTGCCAGCAGTGGGACAGTGGAGACCCAGTACTTC,CASSGTVETQYF
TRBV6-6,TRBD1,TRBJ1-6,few,TGTGCCAGCAGTCGTGGGACAGGCGTCCACTCCTATAATTCACCCCTCCACTTT,CASSRGTGVHSYNSPLHF
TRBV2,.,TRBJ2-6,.,TGTGCCAGCAGAGTACCCTGGGCCGGGGCCAACGTCCTGACTTTC,CASRVPWAGANVLTF
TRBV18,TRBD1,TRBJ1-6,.,TGTGCCAGCTCACCGGGTAGACAGGGGGCTGTCTATTCACCCCTCCACTTT,CASSPGRQGAVYSPLHF
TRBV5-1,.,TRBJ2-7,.,TGCGCCAGCAGCAAGTTCGGGACGGATTCCTACGAGCAGTACTTC,CASSKFGTDSYEQYF
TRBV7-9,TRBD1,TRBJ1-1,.,TGTGCCAGCAGCTCGTTAAGACAGGGACGGGACACTGAAGCTTTCTTT,CASSSLRQGRDTEAFF
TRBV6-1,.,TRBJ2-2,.,TGTGCCAGCAGTGACCGCCCGGCCGGGGAGCTGTTTTTT,CASSDRPAGELFF
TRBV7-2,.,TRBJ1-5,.,TGTGCCAGCAGCTTAGACCCGGATCAGCCCCAGCATTTT,CASSLDPDQPQHF
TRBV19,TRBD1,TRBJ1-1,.,TGTGCCAGTAATCACAGGGGCGGGAACACTGAAGCTTTCTTT,CASNHRGGNTEAFF
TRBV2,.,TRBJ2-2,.,TGTGCCAGCAGGAGGATGAGGGGCACCGGGGAGCTGTTTTTT,CASRRMRGTGELFF
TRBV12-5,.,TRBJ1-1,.,TGTGCTAGTGAAAAGTTCGGAGAAGGCACTGAAGCTTTCTTT,CASEKFGEGTEAFF
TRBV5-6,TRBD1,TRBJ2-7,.,TGTGCCAGCAGCACGGGACAGGGGGGATTTGTGGAGCAGTACTTC,CASSTGQGGFVEQYF
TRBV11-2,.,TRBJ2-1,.,TGTGCCAGCAGCCTCCCGGGTTCCTACAATGAGCAGTTCTTC,CASSLPGSYNEQFF